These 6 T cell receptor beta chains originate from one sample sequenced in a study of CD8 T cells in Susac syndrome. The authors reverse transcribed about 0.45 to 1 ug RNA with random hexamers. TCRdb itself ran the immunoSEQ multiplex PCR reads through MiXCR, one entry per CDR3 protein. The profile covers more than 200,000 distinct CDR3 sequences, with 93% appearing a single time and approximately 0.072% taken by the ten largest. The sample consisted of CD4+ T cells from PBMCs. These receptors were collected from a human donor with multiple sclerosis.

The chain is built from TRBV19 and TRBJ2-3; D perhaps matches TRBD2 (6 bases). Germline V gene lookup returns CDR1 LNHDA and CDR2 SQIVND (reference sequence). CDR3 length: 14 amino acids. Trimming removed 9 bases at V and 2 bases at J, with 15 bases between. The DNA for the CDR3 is TGTGCCAGCGTGGACCGCGGGATCACAGATACGCAGTATTTT. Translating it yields CASVDRGITDTQYF.

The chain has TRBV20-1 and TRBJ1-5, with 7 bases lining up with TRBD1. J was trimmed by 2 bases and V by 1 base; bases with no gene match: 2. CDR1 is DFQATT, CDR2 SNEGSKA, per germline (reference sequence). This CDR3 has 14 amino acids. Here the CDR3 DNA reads TGCAGTGCTAGAGGAGGGGGCGGCAATCAGCCCCAGCATTTT. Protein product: CSARGGGGNQPQHF.

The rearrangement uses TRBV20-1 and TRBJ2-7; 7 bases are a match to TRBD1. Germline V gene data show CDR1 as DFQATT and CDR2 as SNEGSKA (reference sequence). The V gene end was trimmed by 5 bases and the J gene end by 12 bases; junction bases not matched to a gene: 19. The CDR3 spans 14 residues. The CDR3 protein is CSAAPTGTANDRYF. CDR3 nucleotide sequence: TGCAGTGCTGCACCCACCGGGACAGCTAACGACCGGTACTTC.

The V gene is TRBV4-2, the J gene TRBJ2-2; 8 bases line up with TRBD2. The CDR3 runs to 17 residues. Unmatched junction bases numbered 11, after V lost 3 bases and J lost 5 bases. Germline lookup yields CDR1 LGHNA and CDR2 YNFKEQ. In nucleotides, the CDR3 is TGTGCCAGCAGCCAGCAGGGGCTAGCGGGTGGGACCGGGGAGCTGTTTTTT. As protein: CASSQQGLAGGTGELFF.

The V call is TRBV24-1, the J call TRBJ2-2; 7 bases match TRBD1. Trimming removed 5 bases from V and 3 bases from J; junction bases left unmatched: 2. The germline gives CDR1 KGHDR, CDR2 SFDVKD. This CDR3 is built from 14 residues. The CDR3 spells CATSGQGHTGELFF. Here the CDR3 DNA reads TGTGCCACCAGTGGACAGGGTCACACCGGGGAGCTGTTTTTT.

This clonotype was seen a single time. CDR3 residues: CASSGLYTEAFF. For the CDR3, the DNA is TGTGCCAGCAGTGGCTTGTACACTGAAGCTTTCTTT. V is TRBV6-5 and J is TRBJ1-1; D is unclear. Germline V gene data show CDR1 as MNHEY and CDR2 as SVGAGI. The CDR3 is made up of 12 amino acids. V was clipped by 5 bases and J by 3 bases, with 7 bases between them.